Presented here are 15 T cell receptor beta chains from one specimen sequenced in a study of OX40 agonist ivuxolimab in advanced cancers. Libraries were prepared by immunoSEQ multiplex PCR; TCRdb keeps only in-frame clonotypes and omits some of them. Among about 67,000 clones, 75% to 90% were seen once, and the ten largest hold about 4.1%. This specimen consisted of CD4+ or CD8+ T cells sorted from blood, obtained in a trial of the OX40 agonist ivuxolimab. The origin of the receptors is an adult with an advanced solid tumor such as melanoma, head and neck, liver or kidney cancer.

This clone came up once. The V and J genes are TRBV5-6 and TRBJ1-2; 8 nucleotides agree with TRBD1. The CDR3 extends over 15 amino acids. Trimming took 4 bases from V and 2 from J; bases not matched to a gene: 7. CDR1 is SGHDT, CDR2 YYEEEE, per germline. The CDR3 DNA follows: TGTGCCAGCAGCCCCGCAGGGGGCGCCAACTATGGCTACACCTTC. This codes for CASSPAGGANYGYTF.

J is TRBJ1-2 and V is TRBV19, with TRBD1 matching 8 bases. The germline V gene encodes CDR1 LNHDA and CDR2 SQIVND (reference sequence). V lost 2 bases and J lost 7; bases outside the gene matches: 6. This CDR3 is built from 14 residues. The DNA of the CDR3 is TGTGCCAGTAGTATAACCCCAGGGGGCACTGGCTACACCTTC. Translated: CASSITPGGTGYTF.

This chain links TRBV7-9 with TRBJ1-1; no clear D. Germline CDR1 reads SEHNR; CDR2 reads FQNEAQ (reference sequence). The CDR3 contains 16 residues. The V end was cut by 4 bases, the J end by 0 bases, with 15 bases between. CDR3 residues: CASSSARQALNTEAFF. As DNA, the CDR3 is TGTGCCAGCAGCTCCGCCCGACAAGCTTTGAACACTGAAGCTTTCTTT. Together with reference TRBV7-9 and TRBJ1-1, the CDR3 gives the full variable domain: DTGVSQNPRHKITKRGQNVTFRCDPISEHNRLYWYRQTLGQGPEFLTYFQNEAQLEKSRLLSDRFSAERPKGSFSTLEIQRTEQGDSAMYLCASSSARQALNTEAFFGQGTRLTVV.

The gene calls are TRBV4-3 and TRBJ2-1, with 8 bases matching TRBD2. The V gene's germline CDR1 is LGHNA and CDR2 YSLEER. This CDR3 comprises 14 residues. The V and J ends lost 3 bases and 4 bases, in that order; junction bases with no gene match: 2. The CDR3: CASSHSGAYNEQFF. In nucleotides, the CDR3 is TGCGCCAGCAGCCATAGCGGGGCTTACAATGAGCAGTTCTTC.

The chain is built from TRBV5-1 and TRBJ2-3, with 9 bases fitting TRBD2. The CDR3 length is 16 residues. V gave up 3 bases and J gave up 4 bases; unmatched junction bases: 9. The germline V gene encodes CDR1 SGHRS and CDR2 YFSETQ. This chain's CDR3 is CASSSLGREGADTQYF. CDR3 sequence (DNA): TGCGCCAGCAGCTCCCTGGGGCGGGAGGGTGCAGATACGCAGTATTTT.

The V gene is TRBV5-6, the J gene TRBJ2-7, with 7 bases identical to TRBD1. Germline assignment: CDR1 SGHDT and CDR2 YYEEEE. The V segment lost 1 base and the J segment 4 bases; nucleotides outside the gene matches: 8. This CDR3 comprises 15 residues. The CDR3 loop is CASSLFGGQWYEQYF. The CDR3 nucleotides read TGTGCCAGCAGCTTGTTTGGGGGACAGTGGTACGAGCAGTACTTC.

The chain has TRBV7-2 and TRBJ2-3; 7 positions agree with TRBD1. Per the germline V gene, CDR1 is SGHTA and CDR2 is FQGNSA. Trimming at V came to 4 bases and at J to 2 bases, leaving 6 bases not matched to a gene. The CDR3 loop spans 15 amino acids. In DNA form, the CDR3 reads TGTGCCAGCAGCTCCGGACAGGAAGACACAGATACGCAGTATTTT. Its protein is CASSSGQEDTDTQYF.

This chain links TRBV29-1 with TRBJ2-7; weak D call: TRBD2 (6 bases). Germline V CDR1 and CDR2: SQVTM, ANQGSEA. The CDR3 has 11 amino acids. Trimming left V 4 bases short and J 6 bases short, with 10 bases between. CDR3: CSVAGLFEQYF. The CDR3 region has the DNA TGCAGCGTTGCGGGACTGTTCGAGCAGTACTTC.

The chain carries TRBV6-1 and TRBJ2-7; 8 positions agree with TRBD2. The germline V gene has CDR1 MNHNS and CDR2 SASEGT. V shed 2 bases, J shed 4 bases, and the junction held 10 bases outside the gene matches. This CDR3 contains 16 residues. CDR3: CASSETGASGFYEQYF. CDR3 nucleotide sequence: TGTGCCAGCAGTGAAACGGGGGCTAGCGGGTTTTACGAGCAGTACTTC.

The V gene is TRBV5-6, the J gene TRBJ2-7; 7 nucleotides align to TRBD1. Losses at the gene ends were 5 bases for V and 0 bases for J; bases not matched to a gene: 8. This CDR3 has 15 amino acids. Germline CDR1 is SGHDT and CDR2 is YYEEEE. The chain's CDR3 is CASSPPGQSSYEQYF. For the CDR3, the DNA is TGTGCCAGCAGTCCGCCGGGACAGAGCTCCTACGAGCAGTACTTC. The variable domain in full, completed from reference TRBV5-6 and TRBJ2-7, reads DAGVTQSPTHLIKTRGQQVTLRCSPKSGHDTVSWYQQALGQGPQFIFQYYEEEERQRGNFPDRFSGHQFPNYSSELNVNALLLGDSALYLCASSPPGQSSYEQYFGPGTRLTVT.

The genes are TRBV28 and TRBJ2-5; TRBD2 matches 9 bases. This CDR3 contains 14 residues. Germline V gives CDR1 MDHEN, CDR2 SYDVKM. V gave up 5 bases and J gave up 3 bases; unmatched junction bases: 4. The CDR3 nucleotides read TGTGCCAGCAGTCTACTAGCGGGTGAAGAGACCCAGTACTTC. Protein: CASSLLAGEETQYF.

The V and J genes are TRBV6-1 and TRBJ1-2; D is ambiguous. Germline V gene sequence: CDR1 MNHNS, CDR2 SASEGT. With 2 bases removed from V and 4 bases from J, the gap between germline ends came to 8 bases. This CDR3 spans 13 amino acids. The CDR3 loop is CASSELSGYGYTF. The CDR3 nucleotides are TGTGCCAGCAGTGAACTGTCGGGCTATGGCTACACCTTC.

The table lists this clone with a few counts. The J gene is TRBJ2-2, the V gene TRBV5-1; 8 nucleotides match TRBD1. The CDR3 spans 15 residues. Germline CDR1 and CDR2: SGHRS and YFSETQ. The junction had 6 bases not matched to a gene; V was cut back by 4 bases and J by 4 bases. This CDR3 reads CASSVGQGGTGELFF. The CDR3 region has the DNA TGCGCCAGCAGCGTCGGACAGGGAGGCACCGGGGAGCTGTTTTTT. The whole variable domain, remainder taken from reference TRBV5-1 and TRBJ2-2, is KAGVTQTPRYLIKTRGQQVTLSCSPISGHRSVSWYQQTPGQGLQFLFEYFSETQRNKGNFPGRFSGRQFSNSRSEMNVSTLELGDSALYLCASSVGQGGTGELFFGEGSRLTVL.

The chain recombines TRBV19 with TRBJ1-1; D gene ambiguous. The CDR3 spans 14 residues. The germline V gene encodes CDR1 LNHDA and CDR2 SQIVND (reference sequence). V gave up 6 bases and J gave up 0 bases, with 11 bases separating them. CDR3 nucleotides: TGTGCCAGTAGCCCAGGAGTTATGAACACTGAAGCTTTCTTT. Protein sequence: CASSPGVMNTEAFF.

The chain combines TRBV19 with TRBJ2-3, with 10 nucleotides matching TRBD1. The V gene end was trimmed by 6 bases and the J gene end by 1 base; junction bases not matched to a gene: 10. In germline, CDR1 is LNHDA, CDR2 SQIVND (reference sequence). The length of the CDR3 is 17 residues. The CDR3: CASSDPGQGKGTDTQYF. CDR3 in DNA: TGTGCCAGTAGCGACCCGGGACAGGGGAAGGGCACAGATACGCAGTATTTT.